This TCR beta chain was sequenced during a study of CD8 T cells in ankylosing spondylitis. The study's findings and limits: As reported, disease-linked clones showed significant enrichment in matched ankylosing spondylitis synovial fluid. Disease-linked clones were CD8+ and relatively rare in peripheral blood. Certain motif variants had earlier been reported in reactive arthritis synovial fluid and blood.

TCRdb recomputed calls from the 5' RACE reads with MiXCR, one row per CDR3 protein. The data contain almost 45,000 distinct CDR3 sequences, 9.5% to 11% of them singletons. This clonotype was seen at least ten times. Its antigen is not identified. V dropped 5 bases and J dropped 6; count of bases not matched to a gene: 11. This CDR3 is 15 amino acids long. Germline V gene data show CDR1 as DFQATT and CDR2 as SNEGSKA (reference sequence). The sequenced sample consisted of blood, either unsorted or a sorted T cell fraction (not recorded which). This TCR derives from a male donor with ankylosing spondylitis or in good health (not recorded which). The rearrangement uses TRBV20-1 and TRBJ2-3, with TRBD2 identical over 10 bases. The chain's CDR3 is CSAPGTSALGDTQYF. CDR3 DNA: TGCAGTGCTCCCGGGACTAGCGCGCTAGGCGATACGCAGTATTTT.